The clone carrying this T cell receptor beta chain came up many times. The data originate from a study of CD8 T cells in ankylosing spondylitis. With molecular barcodes, quantitative 5'-RACE was used to make the TCR beta libraries. TCRdb itself ran the 5' RACE reads through MiXCR, one entry per CDR3 protein. Here the sample spans approximately 210,000 distinct CDR3 sequences, 9.5% to 15% being singletons. The germline V gene has CDR1 SEHNR and CDR2 FQNEAQ (reference sequence). Germline trimming cut 3 bases from V and 2 bases from J; bases unmatched to any gene: 3. This CDR3 is built from 16 residues. Sequences were obtained from blood, either unsorted or a sorted T cell fraction (not recorded which). The chain uses TRBV7-9 and TRBJ2-1; 11 bases are a match to TRBD2. The TCR originated in a male donor with ankylosing spondylitis or in good health (not recorded which). The chain's CDR3 is CASSLPTSGAYNEQFF. The CDR3 bases are TGTGCCAGCAGCTTGCCGACTAGCGGGGCCTACAATGAGCAGTTCTTC.